The 27 T cell receptor beta chains below were found in one sample sequenced in a study of OX40 agonist ivuxolimab in advanced cancers. Library prep was done by the immunoSEQ multiplex PCR assay. TCRdb holds this immuneACCESS table with in-frame rearrangements only. Some clones are missing; in checked studies, unresolved V genes explain under half, and the rest has no known cause. The sample data list over 65,000 clones, and more than 70% of these were observed just once. The ten biggest clones cover approximately 0.25% of the sample. The starting material was CD4+ or CD8+ T cells sorted from blood, obtained in a trial of the OX40 agonist ivuxolimab. The receptor source for this set is an adult with an advanced solid tumor such as melanoma, head and neck, liver or kidney cancer.

This clone was observed a single time. The CDR3 protein is CASSLRDTGFGENLAEHYEQYF. The DNA for the CDR3 is TGTGCCAGCAGTTTAAGGGACACCGGTTTCGGTGAAAATCTGGCGGAGCACTACGAGCAGTACTTC. The chain joins TRBV28 to TRBJ2-7, with D possibly matching TRBD1 (6 bases). The CDR3 consists of 22 residues. Germline V gene sequence: CDR1 MDHEN, CDR2 SYDVKM. Trimming removed 2 bases at V and 3 bases at J, with 35 bases between. The complete variable domain, with remaining parts taken from reference TRBV28 and TRBJ2-7, reads DVKVTQSSRYLVKRTGEKVFLECVQDMDHENMFWYRQDPGLGLRLIYFSYDVKMKEKGDIPEGYSVSREKKERFSLILESASTNQTSMYLCASSLRDTGFGENLAEHYEQYFGPGTRLTVT.

The chain uses TRBV27 and TRBJ2-2; D not certain. V was cut by 5 bases and J by 7 bases, with 11 bases left in between. The CDR3 totals 13 residues. Germline values: CDR1 MNHEY, CDR2 SMNVEV (reference sequence). CDR3 bases: TGTGCCAGCAGTCGCAGTCAATACGGGGAGCTGTTTTTT. Protein: CASSRSQYGELFF.

The chain carries TRBV2 and TRBJ2-7; 9 bases agree with TRBD1. From germline, CDR1 is SNHLY and CDR2 FYNNEI. The junction had 14 bases not matched to a gene; V was cut back by 3 bases and J by 11 bases. The CDR3 has 15 residues. The CDR3 loop is CASSDQGMDRGFKYF. The CDR3 coding sequence is TGTGCCAGCAGTGATCAAGGAATGGACAGGGGATTTAAGTACTTC.

V usage is TRBV7-8 and J usage is TRBJ2-2; 8 nucleotides line up with TRBD1. J lost 3 bases, V lost 6 bases, and 6 bases had no gene match. The CDR3 is made up of 15 amino acids. CDR1 and CDR2 (germline): SGHVS, FQNEAQ. The CDR3 spells CASRQDRGYTGELFF. CDR3 in DNA: TGTGCCAGCAGACAAGACAGGGGTTACACCGGGGAGCTGTTTTTT.

The chain has TRBV4-2 and TRBJ1-5; D is possibly TRBD1 (6 bases). Trimming stripped 0 bases from V and 5 bases from J, with 14 bases between. Germline assignment: CDR1 LGHNA and CDR2 YNFKEQ. The CDR3 runs 16 residues. The CDR3 DNA sequence: TGTGCCAGCAGCCAAGAATGGACAGTTATCTATCAGCCCCAGCATTTT. Amino acids: CASSQEWTVIYQPQHF.

This rearrangement joins TRBV9 to TRBJ2-7; 10 bases match TRBD2. V shed 0 bases and J 3 bases; nucleotides not matched to a gene: 3. This CDR3 is 15 amino acids long. CDR1 and CDR2 (germline): SGDLS, YYNGEE. CDR3 DNA sequence: TGTGCCAGCAGCGTAGATCCTAGCGGGAGCTACGAGCAGTACTTC. It codes for CASSVDPSGSYEQYF.

The chain carries TRBV7-2 and TRBJ1-3; the D is unclear. CDR1 is SGHTA, CDR2 FQGNSA, per germline. CDR3 length: 16 residues. The V gene lost 1 base and the J gene lost 0 bases, with 10 bases spanning the gap. CDR3 DNA: TGTGCCAGCAGCTTAGAACGGACCAACTCTGGAAACACCATATATTTT. Residues: CASSLERTNSGNTIYF.

The genes are TRBV11-2 and TRBJ1-3, with D uncertain. This CDR3 has 16 residues. Trimming cost V 2 bases and J 0 bases, with 11 bases left between them. The germline V gene has CDR1 SGHAT and CDR2 FQNNGV. CDR3 nucleotides: TGTGCCAGCAGCTTACTTCCCGGGATCTCTGGAAACACCATATATTTT. It codes for CASSLLPGISGNTIYF.

V and J are TRBV5-1 and TRBJ2-7; D is unclear. The CDR3 loop spans 14 amino acids. V was trimmed by 4 bases and J by 3 bases, leaving 14 bases between them. Germline CDR1 SGHRS, CDR2 YFSETQ. The CDR3 DNA sequence: TGCGCCAGCAGCCCAGGCCTGGGTTACTACGAGCAGTACTTC. It codes for CASSPGLGYYEQYF.

This clone was counted only a few times. J is TRBJ1-5 and V is TRBV6-1; D might be TRBD1 (5 bases). This CDR3 comprises 19 residues. The V end lost 4 bases, the J end lost 0 bases, and 22 bases lay between the germline ends. Germline assignment: CDR1 MNHNS and CDR2 SASEGT. In DNA, the CDR3 is TGTGCCAGCAGTGGTTTTGGGGCAGCCACCCAAGATAGCAATCAGCCCCAGCATTTT. Its translation is CASSGFGAATQDSNQPQHF.

The J gene is TRBJ2-1, the V gene TRBV7-6; TRBD2 might be the D (5 bases). The germline V gene encodes CDR1 SGHVS and CDR2 FNYEAQ. V lost 5 bases to trimming and J lost 1 base, with 9 bases between them. The CDR3 extends over 14 amino acids. CDR3 bases: TGTGCCAGCAGCCCTCAGCGGTCCTACAATGAGCAGTTCTTC. It codes for CASSPQRSYNEQFF.

This chain links TRBV29-1 with TRBJ2-3, with 10 bases fitting TRBD2. The V gene end was trimmed by 8 bases and the J gene end by 7 bases; junction bases not matched to a gene: 9. Germline lookup yields CDR1 SQVTM and CDR2 ANQGSEA. The CDR3 has 13 residues. CDR3 amino acids: CSTQAGGPNTQYF. The CDR3 nucleotides are TGCAGCACACAAGCGGGAGGGCCGAATACGCAGTATTTT.

This rearrangement joins TRBV14 to TRBJ2-3, with D unclear. V gave up 4 bases and J gave up 4 bases, with 9 bases separating them. The CDR3 is 13 amino acids. Germline V CDR1 and CDR2: SGHDN, FVKESK. The CDR3 spells CASSPLSSDTQYF. DNA of the CDR3: TGTGCCAGCAGCCCTTTATCATCAGATACGCAGTATTTT.

This chain connects TRBV7-8 to TRBJ2-3; 13 nucleotides line up with TRBD2. In germline, CDR1 is SGHVS, CDR2 FQNEAQ. This CDR3 is built from 12 residues. CDR3 amino acids: CTSGRGTDTQYF. The DNA for the CDR3 is TGTACTAGCGGGAGGGGCACAGATACGCAGTATTTT.

This clone was counted a single time. This chain links TRBV21-1 with TRBJ2-4; the table names TRBD1, a call not compared with the DNA. TRBV21-1 is labeled a pseudogene. CDR3 length equals 16 residues. The CDR3 region has the DNA TGTGCCAGCAGCAAATACCTGACACTAGCCAAAAACATTCAGTACTTC. Protein: CASSKYLTLAKNIQYF.

This chain links TRBV5-5 with TRBJ1-1; D might be TRBD1 (6 bases). The CDR3 spans 15 residues. V was clipped by 0 bases and J by 5 bases, with 14 bases between them. CDR1 and CDR2 (germline): SGHKS, YYEKEE (reference sequence). As DNA, the CDR3 is TGTGCCAGCAGCTTGGGTACAGGGTTTTTGACTGAAGCTTTCTTT. This codes for CASSLGTGFLTEAFF.

V is TRBV4-3 and J is TRBJ2-3; no clear D. The germline V gene has CDR1 LGHNA and CDR2 YSLEER. The CDR3 has 19 amino acids. V lost 2 bases, J lost 1 base, and 22 bases lay in between. CDR3 sequence: CASSQYWVADGAGTDTQYF. CDR3 nucleotide sequence: TGCGCCAGCAGCCAATACTGGGTCGCCGACGGCGCCGGCACAGATACGCAGTATTTT.

J is TRBJ2-1 and V is TRBV4-1; 12 bases are a match to TRBD2. The V gene end was trimmed by 2 bases and the J gene end by 0 bases; junction bases not matched to a gene: 11. This CDR3 region has 20 residues. Per germline, CDR1 MGHRA and CDR2 YSYEKL. In DNA, the CDR3 is TGCGCCAGCAGCCAAATCGCCGGGACTAGCGGGTCCGGCTCCTACAATGAGCAGTTCTTC. This translates into CASSQIAGTSGSGSYNEQFF.

J is TRBJ2-7 and V is TRBV5-4; TRBD2 matches at 7 bases. J was trimmed by 4 bases and V by 3 bases; bases with no gene match: 10. CDR1 and CDR2 (germline): SGHNT, YYREEE (reference sequence). This CDR3 is built from 15 residues. The CDR3 here is CASSSDAGTKYEQYF. The CDR3 DNA follows: TGTGCCAGCAGCTCCGATGCCGGGACTAAGTACGAGCAGTACTTC.

This chain joins TRBV5-6 and TRBJ1-1; TRBD1 aligns across 7 bases. With V trimmed by 4 bases and J by 11 bases, 20 bases remained unmatched. CDR3 size: 16 residues. Per the germline V gene, CDR1 is SGHDT and CDR2 is YYEEEE. The CDR3 is CASSRNGPGDRTIAFF. For the CDR3, the DNA is TGTGCCAGCAGCCGGAACGGCCCCGGGGACAGAACTATCGCTTTCTTT.

The genes are TRBV28 and TRBJ1-1; D might be TRBD1 (6 bases). This CDR3 contains 14 residues. Trimming stripped 5 bases from V and 0 bases from J, with 10 bases between. Per germline, CDR1 MDHEN and CDR2 SYDVKM. In DNA, the CDR3 is TGTGCCAGCAGTAAGGACAGAATGAACACTGAAGCTTTCTTT. Translating gives CASSKDRMNTEAFF.

The genes are TRBV6-1 and TRBJ2-3; D is unresolved. Germline CDR1 reads MNHNS; CDR2 reads SASEGT. V lost 3 bases to trimming and J lost 5 bases, with 15 bases between them. The CDR3 is made up of 15 amino acids. The CDR3 loop reads CASSDMSVMGDTQYF. The CDR3 DNA reads TGTGCCAGCAGTGATATGAGTGTGATGGGAGATACGCAGTATTTT.

The chain is built from TRBV5-4 and TRBJ1-2; 7 nucleotides agree with TRBD1. This CDR3 contains 13 residues. After removal of 7 bases from V and 1 base from J, the junction contained 4 bases not matched to a gene. The germline V gene has CDR1 SGHNT and CDR2 YYREEE (reference sequence). In DNA, the CDR3 is TGTGCCAGCGGACAGGCAGATAACTATGGCTACACCTTC. Amino acid sequence: CASGQADNYGYTF. The complete variable domain, with remaining parts taken from reference TRBV5-4 and TRBJ1-2, reads ETGVTQSPTHLIKTRGQQVTLRCSSQSGHNTVSWYQQALGQGPQFIFQYYREEENGRGNFPPRFSGLQFPNYSSELNVNALELDDSALYLCASGQADNYGYTFGSGTRLTVV.

As regards this clone: The sample holds other DNA sequences that translate to the same CDR3. The chain uses TRBV7-7 and TRBJ2-3; perhaps TRBD1 as D (6 bases). Germline V gene lookup returns CDR1 SSHAT and CDR2 FNYEAQ (reference sequence). The CDR3 is made up of 13 amino acids. V was clipped by 5 bases and J by 4 bases, with 10 bases between them. The CDR3 protein is CASSRQGPDTQYF. The CDR3, as DNA: TGTGCCAGCAGCCGGCAGGGGCCAGATACGCAGTATTTT.

Of note for this clone: The junction departs from the called germline gene at one end, perhaps through a read error. Additional DNA sequences in this sample encode the identical CDR3. This sequence joins TRBV2 and TRBJ2-3; D not resolved. The germline CDR1 and CDR2 sequences are SNHLY and FYNNEI. The CDR3 loop spans 12 amino acids. CDR3 in amino acids: CASRDDWDTQYF. The CDR3, as DNA: TGTGCCAGCAGGGATGATTGGGATACGCAATATTTT.

The chain links TRBV11-1 to TRBJ2-2, with 12 bases fitting TRBD1. J was trimmed by 3 bases and V by 4 bases; bases with no gene match: 3. CDR3 size: 16 residues. CDR1 is SGHAT and CDR2 is FQDESV in the germline V gene (reference sequence). CDR3 sequence (DNA): TGTGCCAGCAGCTCGGGACAGGGGGCTTACACCGGGGAGCTGTTTTTT. Its translation: CASSSGQGAYTGELFF.

The V call is TRBV7-2, the J call TRBJ1-1; D is undetermined. From germline, CDR1 is SGHTA and CDR2 FQGNSA. The CDR3 loop spans 14 amino acids. Trimming removed 1 base from V and 4 bases from J, with 10 bases in between. The CDR3 region is CASSLDRGSTEAFF. The CDR3 DNA reads as TGTGCCAGCAGCTTAGATCGGGGTAGCACTGAAGCTTTCTTT.